The 11 T cell receptor beta chains reported below all come from one sample, sequenced in a study of response to subunit inactivated influenza vaccine. TCRdb ran MiXCR on the RT-PCR reads and lists one entry per CDR3 protein. The sample includes hundreds of thousands of distinct CDR3 sequences, over 10% of them seen just once. The starting material was PBMCs from blood, obtained about 40 days after vaccination. The receptors stem from a man aged 45 to 65 who received an inactivated influenza vaccine.

This clonotype was recorded many times. V gene TRBV12-3 or TRBV12-4 combines with J gene TRBJ1-6, with 8 nucleotides matching TRBD1. CDR3 size: 14 residues. J gave up 10 bases and V 6 bases, and 8 bases lay outside the gene matches. The DNA for the CDR3 is TGTGCCAGCAGCTCAGGGGGCTGGCGGTCACCCCTCCACTTT. Translated, it gives CASSSGGWRSPLHF.

This clonotype appeared a few times. This chain links TRBV6-5 with TRBJ1-1; the D gene is possibly TRBD1 (6 bases). V dropped 5 bases and J dropped 4 bases, with 17 bases sitting between them. The CDR3 length is 15 residues. Germline loops: CDR1 MNHEY, CDR2 SVGAGI. This CDR3 reads CASSHLRDIGTEAFF. As DNA, the CDR3 is TGTGCCAGCAGTCACCTCCGGGACATTGGCACTGAAGCTTTCTTT.

This clonotype was seen a handful of times. One junction end disagrees with the germline gene, perhaps due to a read error. The chain carries TRBV4-3 and TRBJ2-7; no firm D call. Germline CDR1 and CDR2: LGHNA and YSLEER. CDR3 size: 13 residues. The CDR3 reads CASSKDPSYEQYF. The CDR3 nucleotides read TGCGCCAGCAGCAAAGACCCTTCCTACGAGCAGTACTTC.

The chain has TRBV7-2 and TRBJ2-7; 8 bases line up with TRBD2. V lost 5 bases, J lost 2 bases, and 5 bases stayed unmatched. Germline-derived CDR1 and CDR2 are SGHTA and FQGNSA. The CDR3 spans 14 residues. The CDR3 coding sequence is TGTGCCAGCAGCGGCCCGGGGGGGCCCTACGAGCAGTACTTC. This gives the protein CASSGPGGPYEQYF.

This clonotype was seen only a few times. V gene TRBV5-5 combines with J gene TRBJ2-5; no definite D call. The CDR3 extends over 12 amino acids. CDR1 is SGHKS, CDR2 YYEKEE, per germline (reference sequence). V gave up 4 bases and J gave up 5 bases, with 9 bases separating them. In DNA, the CDR3 is TGTGCCAGCAGCCGACTGGGGGAGACCCAGTACTTC. Protein sequence: CASSRLGETQYF.

Of note for this clonotype: Germline is not matched at one junction end, which may reflect a read error. V and J are TRBV7-6 and TRBJ1-6; D ambiguous. CDR1 SGHVS and CDR2 FNYEAQ come from the germline V gene. The CDR3 is 18 amino acids. The CDR3 is CASSSARHRSSYNSPLHF. The DNA of the CDR3 is TGTGCCAGCAGCTCGGCCCGACATCGAAGCTCCTATAATTCACCCCTGCACTTT.

J is TRBJ2-7 and V is TRBV11-1; D is ambiguous. The V end was cut by 2 bases, the J end by 2 bases, with 28 bases between. CDR1 and CDR2 from the germline V gene are SGHAT and FQDESV (reference sequence). The CDR3 spans 20 residues. The CDR3 region has the DNA TGTGCCAGCAGCTTATTTTCCGGTGTAAGATTTTCGGGCAGAACCTACGAGCAGTACTTC. Translation: CASSLFSGVRFSGRTYEQYF.

This clonotype turned up a few times. The V call is TRBV10-3, the J call TRBJ1-2; 8 bases align to TRBD1. In germline, CDR1 is ENHRY, CDR2 SYGVKD. This CDR3 has 14 residues. V trimming: 10 bases; J trimming: 5 bases; junction bases outside the gene matches: 12. As DNA, the CDR3 is TGTGCCACGAACGAGGGGGACAGGACTTATGGCTACACCTTC. Translating gives CATNEGDRTYGYTF.

The chain couples TRBV11-2 to TRBJ2-7; 13 nucleotides align to TRBD2. This CDR3 region has 18 residues. The germline V gene has CDR1 SGHAT and CDR2 FQNNGV. The V gene end was trimmed by 5 bases and the J gene end by 0 bases; junction bases not matched to a gene: 10. The CDR3 protein is CASSGRTSGRRFSYEQYF. The CDR3 nucleotides are TGTGCCAGCAGCGGCAGGACTAGCGGGAGAAGGTTCTCCTACGAGCAGTACTTC.

This clonotype occurred many times. V and J are TRBV29-1 and TRBJ2-7; 13 bases are a match to TRBD2. The length of the CDR3 is 16 residues. Trimming at V came to 7 bases and at J to 0 bases, leaving 9 bases not matched to a gene. Germline V lookup: CDR1 SQVTM, CDR2 ANQGSEA. This chain's CDR3 is CSAKGLAGLYSYEQYF. The CDR3 bases are TGCAGCGCTAAGGGACTAGCGGGATTATACTCCTACGAGCAGTACTTC.

This clonotype was counted a few times. V and J are TRBV24-1 and TRBJ2-3, with a weak D call TRBD1 (6 bases). CDR3 size: 16 residues. Trimming removed 3 bases from V and 2 bases from J, with 14 bases in between. Germline V lookup: CDR1 KGHDR, CDR2 SFDVKD. CDR3 sequence reads: CATSDVRGDSTDTQYF. CDR3 bases: TGTGCCACCAGTGATGTCAGGGGCGACTCCACAGATACGCAGTATTTT.